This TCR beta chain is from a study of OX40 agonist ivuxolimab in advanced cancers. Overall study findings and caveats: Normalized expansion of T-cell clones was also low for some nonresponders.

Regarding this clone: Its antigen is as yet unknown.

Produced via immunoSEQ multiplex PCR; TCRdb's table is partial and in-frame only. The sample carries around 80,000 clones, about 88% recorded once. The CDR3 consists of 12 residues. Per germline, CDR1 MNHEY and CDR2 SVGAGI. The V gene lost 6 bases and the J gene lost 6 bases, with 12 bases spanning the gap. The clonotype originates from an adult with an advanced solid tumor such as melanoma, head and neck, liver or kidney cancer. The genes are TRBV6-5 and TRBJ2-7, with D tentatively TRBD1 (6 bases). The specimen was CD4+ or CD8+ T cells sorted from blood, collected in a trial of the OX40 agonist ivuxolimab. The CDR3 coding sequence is TGTGCCAGCAGAGCCACAGGGTCCGAGCAGTACTTC. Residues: CASRATGSEQYF.